The clone carrying this TCR beta chain was counted a few times. The antigen is undetermined. These data belong to a study of graft-versus-host responses after intestinal transplantation. Germline V gives CDR1 SGHRS, CDR2 YFSETQ. This CDR3 spans 14 amino acids. The V gene lost 4 bases and the J gene lost 5 bases, with 15 bases spanning the gap. Clones were sequenced by immunoSEQ multiplex PCR, and TCRdb holds only the in-frame ones, with some missing. Of roughly 97,000 clones in the sample, about nine tenths were seen once. Whole-study results and caveats: In recipient marrow, GvH clones were found, and some appeared first in ileum or blood. Graft-donor T cell macrochimerism coincided with high graft-versus-host to host-versus-graft clonal ratios in allografts.

The source is a human donor who was the organ donor for an intestinal transplant. The chain recombines TRBV5-1 with TRBJ1-1; D may be TRBD1 (6 bases). The sequenced sample was unstimulated CD4+ T cells sorted from spleen or lymph node cells, obtained before transplant. The CDR3, as DNA: TGCGCCAGCAGCCCTTCACAGGGAATAACTGAAGCTTTCTTT. The encoded protein is CASSPSQGITEAFF.